This T cell receptor beta chain was sequenced during a study of OX40 agonist ivuxolimab in advanced cancers. General observations from the study: Expanded clones were, on average, more numerous among CD8+ T cells than CD4+. Antigen specificity was not determined for the expanded peripheral T cells.

V was trimmed by 5 bases and J by 0 bases, leaving 11 bases between them. CDR3 size: 14 residues. CDR1 SGHRS and CDR2 YFSETQ come from the germline V gene. As concerns this clone: The target antigen is unknown.

The investigators sampled blood at baseline, at cycle 4 day 1, and at cycle 7 day 1. The method was immunoSEQ multiplex PCR; TCRdb's version includes in-frame clones alone and lacks a portion of them. The table lists more than 55,000 clones, over 75% of them singletons. This TCR came from an adult with an advanced solid tumor such as melanoma, head and neck, liver or kidney cancer. Sequenced here: CD4+ or CD8+ T cells sorted from blood, sampled in a trial of the OX40 agonist ivuxolimab. The V and J genes are TRBV5-1 and TRBJ1-1, with D uncertain. The chain's CDR3 is CASRSTAMNTEAFF. The CDR3 DNA reads as TGCGCCAGCAGATCCACAGCTATGAACACTGAAGCTTTCTTT.